A selection of T cell receptor beta chains follows, all from one sample in a study of T cells in Graves' hyperthyroidism and ophthalmopathy. TCRdb reprocessed the multiplex PCR reads via MiXCR and lists one record per CDR3 protein. The profile shows 600,000 or so distinct CDR3 sequences, approximately 15% of them singletons. The sequenced sample consisted of blood. These receptors were collected from a woman aged 50 to 60 with Graves' ophthalmopathy. The CDR3 runs from the conserved cysteine through the conserved F or W. The D gene is left open where the match is weak. Clone sizes are given selectively: once, few, many, or a class where the clone is expanded.

v_gene	d_gene	j_gene	abundance	CDR3aa	CDR3nt
TRBV24-1	NA	TRBJ1-2	many	CATSDPKDQGTSGNYGYTF	TGTGCCACCAGTGATCCTAAGGACCAGGGGACGAGCGGAAACTATGGCTACACCTTC
TRBV27	NA	TRBJ2-2	many	CASGVVPRRRPPGELFF	TGTGCCAGCGGAGTGGTCCCCAGGAGGCGGCCCCCCGGGGAGCTGTTTTTT
TRBV19	TRBD2	TRBJ2-1	NA	CATQTSGILNEQFF	TGTGCCACCCAGACTAGCGGGATCCTGAATGAGCAGTTCTTC
TRBV6-2/TRBV6-3	NA	TRBJ2-1	NA	CASGRTGNINEQFF	TGTGCCAGCGGGCGCACAGGGAACATCAATGAGCAGTTCTTC
TRBV7-9	TRBD2	TRBJ2-7	many	CAGAGLAGLGSYEQYF	TGTGCCGGAGCGGGGCTAGCGGGACTCGGCTCCTACGAGCAGTACTTC
TRBV6-1	NA	TRBJ2-6	NA	CASSNRGVGANVLTF	TGTGCCAGCAGCAATAGGGGGGTTGGGGCCAACGTCCTGACTTTC
TRBV28	TRBD2	TRBJ2-7	many	CASRTSGSSYEQYF	TGTGCCAGCAGGACTAGCGGGAGCTCCTACGAGCAGTACTTC
TRBV27	NA	TRBJ2-1	many	CASSLSPAYNEQFF	TGTGCCAGCAGTTTATCCCCTGCCTACAATGAGCAGTTCTTC
TRBV7-3	NA	TRBJ2-1	many	CASSSSKGDEQFF	TGTGCCAGCAGTTCCTCCAAGGGGGATGAGCAGTTCTTC
TRBV24-1	TRBD2	TRBJ2-1	many	CATSDTGTRRSEQFF	TGTGCCACCAGTGATACCGGGACTAGGCGAAGTGAGCAGTTCTTC
TRBV19	NA	TRBJ1-2	NA	CATQAGASWGYTF	TGTGCCACCCAAGCAGGGGCTTCTTGGGGCTACACCTTC
TRBV27	TRBD2	TRBJ2-1	NA	CASSHEATSGALGFF	TGTGCCAGCTCACACGAAGCGACTAGCGGGGCGTTGGGGTTCTTC
TRBV3-1	TRBD2	TRBJ2-5	few	CASSQFSGEETQYF	TGTGCCAGCAGCCAGTTTAGCGGGGAGGAGACCCAGTACTTC
TRBV20-1	TRBD1	TRBJ2-1	many	CSARTGGKSTYEQFF	TGCAGTGCTAGGACAGGGGGCAAATCAACTTATGAGCAGTTCTTC
TRBV5-8	NA	TRBJ1-1	many	CASSHRVNTEAFF	TGTGCCAGCAGCCACAGGGTGAACACTGAAGCTTTCTTT
TRBV5-6	TRBD2	TRBJ2-2	NA	CASSFGLAPGLSTGELFF	TGTGCCAGCAGCTTCGGACTAGCCCCAGGTCTGTCCACCGGGGAGCTGTTTTTT
TRBV5-4	NA	TRBJ2-7	few	CASSLDRNLYEQYF	TGTGCCAGCAGCTTGGACAGGAACCTCTACGAGCAGTACTTC
TRBV5-6	NA	TRBJ1-1	few	CASSHRDTEAFF	TGTGCCAGCAGCCACCGGGACACTGAAGCTTTCTTT
TRBV18	NA	TRBJ2-3	many	CASSNRGTPDTQYF	TGTGCCAGCTCAAACCGGGGGACCCCAGATACGCAGTATTTT
TRBV25-1	NA	TRBJ2-1	many	CASGRDTRSYNEQFF	TGTGCCAGCGGGCGGGACACCCGATCCTACAATGAGCAGTTCTTC
TRBV5-1	NA	TRBJ1-6	many	CASSPGGPNSPLHF	TGCGCCAGCAGCCCTGGTGGCCCCAATTCACCCCTCCACTTT
TRBV14	NA	TRBJ2-1	NA	CASSPIRTLSYNEQFF	TGTGCCAGCAGCCCAATTAGGACTTTATCCTACAATGAGCAGTTCTTC
TRBV28	NA	TRBJ2-6	few	CASSSTGTSVSGANVLTF	TGTGCCAGCAGTTCGACCGGGACAAGTGTTTCTGGGGCCAACGTCCTGACTTTC
TRBV2	NA	TRBJ2-1	NA	CASGSHNEQFF	TGTGCCAGCGGTTCTCACAATGAGCAGTTCTTC
TRBV28	TRBD2	TRBJ2-2	few	CASKRTSGMGGELFF	TGTGCCAGCAAGCGGACTAGCGGGATGGGCGGGGAGCTGTTTTTT
TRBV5-1	TRBD2	TRBJ2-1	few	CASSTGLAGGMGAYNEQFF	TGCGCCAGCAGCACAGGACTAGCGGGAGGAATGGGCGCCTACAATGAGCAGTTCTTC
TRBV5-1	TRBD1	TRBJ1-1	many	CASSQQGANTEAFF	TGCGCCAGCAGCCAACAGGGGGCGAACACTGAAGCTTTCTTT
TRBV12-3/TRBV12-4	NA	TRBJ2-2	many	CASSPTTNTGELFF	TGTGCCAGCAGTCCGACCACGAACACCGGGGAGCTGTTTTTT
TRBV24-1	NA	TRBJ2-1	NA	CATSDFGLSKNNEQFF	TGTGCCACCAGTGATTTTGGCCTGAGCAAGAACAATGAGCAGTTCTTC
TRBV12-3/TRBV12-4	NA	TRBJ1-5	many	CASSLPGSWSNQPQHF	TGTGCCAGCAGTTTGCCAGGGAGCTGGAGCAATCAGCCCCAGCATTTT
TRBV28	NA	TRBJ2-5	few	CASSLQPRETQYF	TGTGCCAGCAGTTTGCAGCCTAGGGAGACCCAGTACTTC
TRBV28	TRBD1	TRBJ1-6	few	CASSLPGTGNSPLHF	TGTGCCAGCAGTTTACCGGGGACAGGGAATTCACCCCTCCACTTT
TRBV27	NA	TRBJ2-3	many	CASSLLGRPDTQYF	TGTGCCAGCAGTTTACTCGGCCGGCCAGATACGCAGTATTTT
TRBV28	NA	TRBJ1-2	many	CASSLAGVGGYTF	TGTGCCAGCAGTTTGGCAGGTGTGGGTGGCTACACCTTC
TRBV9	NA	TRBJ1-2	many	CASSKRQAANYGYTF	TGTGCCAGCAGCAAACGACAGGCAGCTAACTATGGCTACACCTTC
TRBV30	TRBD1	TRBJ2-6	NA	CAWSKIKGAPGANVLTF	TGTGCCTGGAGCAAAATCAAGGGGGCTCCTGGGGCCAACGTCCTGACTTTC
TRBV7-6	NA	TRBJ2-2	NA	CASRPASNTGELFF	TGTGCCAGCAGGCCGGCTTCGAACACCGGGGAGCTGTTTTTT
TRBV9	NA	TRBJ2-5	NA	CASTAFEGGFQETQYF	TGTGCCAGCACAGCCTTCGAGGGCGGTTTCCAAGAGACCCAGTACTTC
TRBV27	TRBD1	TRBJ1-1	NA	CVSSRTGAEAFF	TGTGTCAGCAGTCGAACAGGGGCTGAAGCTTTCTTT
TRBV28	NA	TRBJ2-3	many	CASSTPGRSDTQYF	TGTGCCAGCAGTACCCCCGGACGATCAGATACGCAGTATTTT
TRBV7-9	NA	TRBJ2-2	few	CASSENSMTGELFF	TGTGCCAGCAGCGAGAATAGCATGACCGGGGAGCTGTTTTTT
TRBV7-9	NA	TRBJ2-1	many	CASSLGGGVGEQFF	TGTGCCAGCAGCCTGGGGGGTGGGGTTGGTGAGCAGTTCTTC
TRBV20-1	TRBD2	TRBJ2-3	many	CSAVAGGTADTQYF	TGCAGTGCTGTAGCGGGAGGGACCGCAGATACGCAGTATTTT
TRBV5-1	NA	TRBJ2-7	many	CASSFGAGEQYF	TGCGCCAGCAGCTTTGGAGCCGGCGAGCAGTACTTC
TRBV6-2/TRBV6-3	TRBD2	TRBJ2-7	few	CASRPSSGRASEQYF	TGTGCCAGCAGACCCTCTAGCGGGAGGGCTTCCGAGCAGTACTTC
TRBV11-2	TRBD1	TRBJ2-2	many	CASKGQGRDTGELFF	TGTGCCAGCAAGGGACAGGGTCGGGACACCGGGGAGCTGTTTTTT
TRBV20-1	NA	TRBJ2-1	few	CSAREVAVVGGQFF	TGCAGTGCTAGAGAGGTAGCGGTGGTGGGGGGGCAGTTCTTC
TRBV6-1	TRBD1	TRBJ1-4	many	CASSLWDRSNEKLFF	TGTGCCAGCAGTTTATGGGACAGGAGTAATGAAAAACTGTTTTTT
TRBV20-1	TRBD2	TRBJ2-7	many	CSAREGLAGVYEQYF	TGCAGTGCCCGGGAGGGGTTAGCGGGAGTTTACGAGCAGTACTTC
TRBV6-5	NA	TRBJ1-3	few	CASSYSRGVGNTIYF	TGTGCCAGCAGTTACTCGAGGGGAGTTGGAAACACCATATATTTT
TRBV27	NA	TRBJ2-2	few	CASSPSTNTGELFF	TGTGCCAGCAGTCCCTCCACGAACACCGGGGAGCTGTTTTTT
TRBV11-1	NA	TRBJ2-1	many	CASSLESGSYEQFF	TGTGCCAGCAGCTTAGAATCGGGGTCCTATGAGCAGTTCTTC
TRBV5-1	TRBD2	TRBJ2-3	NA	CASSPGLAGAGDTQYF	TGCGCCAGCAGCCCGGGACTAGCGGGAGCTGGGGATACGCAGTATTTT
TRBV19	TRBD1	TRBJ2-7	NA	CASISRLGTGRREQYF	TGTGCCAGTATTTCAAGGCTAGGGACAGGTCGTCGCGAGCAGTACTTC